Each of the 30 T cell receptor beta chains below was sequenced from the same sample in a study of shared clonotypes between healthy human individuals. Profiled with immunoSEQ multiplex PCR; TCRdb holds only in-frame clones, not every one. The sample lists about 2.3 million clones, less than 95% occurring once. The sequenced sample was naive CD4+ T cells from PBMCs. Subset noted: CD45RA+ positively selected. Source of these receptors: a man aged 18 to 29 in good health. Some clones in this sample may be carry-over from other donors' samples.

Written as DNA, the CDR3 is TGTGCCACCTCGGTAGCGGGAGAGGATACGCAGTATTTT. Translated, it gives CATSVAGEDTQYF. V and J are TRBV19 and TRBJ2-3; 9 bases map to TRBD2. CDR1 is LNHDA and CDR2 is SQIVND in the germline V gene (reference sequence). V dropped 10 bases and J dropped 6; count of bases not matched to a gene: 8. The CDR3 sequence is 13 residues long.

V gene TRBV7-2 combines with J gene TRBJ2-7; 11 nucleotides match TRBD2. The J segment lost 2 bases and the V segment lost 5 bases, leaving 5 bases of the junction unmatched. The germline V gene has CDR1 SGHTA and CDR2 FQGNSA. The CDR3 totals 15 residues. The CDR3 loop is CASSRGLAETYEQYF. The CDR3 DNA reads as TGTGCCAGCAGCCGGGGACTAGCGGAAACCTACGAGCAGTACTTC.

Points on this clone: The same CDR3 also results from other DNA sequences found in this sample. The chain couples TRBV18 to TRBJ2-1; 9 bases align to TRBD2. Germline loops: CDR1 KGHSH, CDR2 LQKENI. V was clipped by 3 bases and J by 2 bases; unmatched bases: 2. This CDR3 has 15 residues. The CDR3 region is CASSPRTSAYNEQFF. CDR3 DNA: TGTGCCAGCTCACCTAGGACTAGCGCCTACAATGAGCAGTTCTTC.

CDR3 sequence: CASSFVRNHSNQPQHF. DNA of the CDR3: TGTGCCAGCAGCTTTGTTCGGAATCATAGCAATCAGCCCCAGCATTTT. This chain connects TRBV12-1 to TRBJ1-5. TRBV12-1 corresponds to a pseudogene. The CDR3 runs to 16 residues.

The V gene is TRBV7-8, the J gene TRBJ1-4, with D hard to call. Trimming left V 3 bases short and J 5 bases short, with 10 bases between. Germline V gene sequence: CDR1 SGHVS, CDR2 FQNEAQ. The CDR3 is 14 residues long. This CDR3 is CASSFDRENEKLFF. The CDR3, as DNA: TGTGCCAGCAGCTTCGATAGGGAAAATGAAAAACTGTTTTTT.

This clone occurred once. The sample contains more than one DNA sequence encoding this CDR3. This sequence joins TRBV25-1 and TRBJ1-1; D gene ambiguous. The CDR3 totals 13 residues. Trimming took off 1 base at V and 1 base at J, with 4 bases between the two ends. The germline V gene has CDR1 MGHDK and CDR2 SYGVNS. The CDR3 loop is CASSELTNTEAFF. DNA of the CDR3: TGTGCCAGCAGTGAATTAACGAACACTGAAGCTTTCTTT.

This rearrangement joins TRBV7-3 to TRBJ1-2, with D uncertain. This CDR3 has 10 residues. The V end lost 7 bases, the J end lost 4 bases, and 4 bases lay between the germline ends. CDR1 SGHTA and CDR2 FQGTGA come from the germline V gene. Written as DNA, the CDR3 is TGTGCCAGCACACCCTATGGCTACACCTTC. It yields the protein CASTPYGYTF.

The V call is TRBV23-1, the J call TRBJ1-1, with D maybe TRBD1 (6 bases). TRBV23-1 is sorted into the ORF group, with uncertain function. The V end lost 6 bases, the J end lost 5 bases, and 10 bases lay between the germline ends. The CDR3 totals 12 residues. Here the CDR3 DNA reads TGCGCCAGCAGGAAGGGGGGGACTGAAGCTTTCTTT. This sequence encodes CASRKGGTEAFF.

The CDR3 here is CASSLGPGTSYEQYF. The CDR3 DNA sequence: TGTGCCAGCAGCTTGGGGCCCGGGACAAGCTACGAGCAGTACTTC. The chain is built from TRBV5-4 and TRBJ2-7, with D possibly TRBD1 on 6 matching bases. Trimming took off 0 bases at V and 3 bases at J, with 13 bases between the two ends. The CDR3 loop spans 15 amino acids. Looked up from germline, CDR1 is SGHNT and CDR2 is YYREEE (reference sequence).

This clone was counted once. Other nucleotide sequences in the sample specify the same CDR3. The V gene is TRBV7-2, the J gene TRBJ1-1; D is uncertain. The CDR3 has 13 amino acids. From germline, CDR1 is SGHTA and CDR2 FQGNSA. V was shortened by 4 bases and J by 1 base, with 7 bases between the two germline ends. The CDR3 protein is CASSSDGNTEAFF. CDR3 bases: TGTGCCAGCAGCTCTGACGGGAACACTGAAGCTTTCTTT.

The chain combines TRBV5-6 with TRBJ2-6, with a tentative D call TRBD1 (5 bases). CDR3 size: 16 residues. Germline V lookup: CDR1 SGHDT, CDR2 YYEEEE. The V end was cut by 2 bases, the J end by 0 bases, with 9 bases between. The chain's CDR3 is CASSLDSTSGANVLTF. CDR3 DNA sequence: TGTGCCAGCAGCTTAGACAGCACCTCTGGGGCCAACGTCCTGACTTTC.

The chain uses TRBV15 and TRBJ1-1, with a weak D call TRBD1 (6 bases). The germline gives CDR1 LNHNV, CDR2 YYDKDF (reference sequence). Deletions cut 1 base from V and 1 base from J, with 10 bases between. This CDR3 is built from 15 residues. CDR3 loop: CATSRAGGWNTEAFF. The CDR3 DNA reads TGTGCCACCAGCAGAGCGGGGGGCTGGAACACTGAAGCTTTCTTT.

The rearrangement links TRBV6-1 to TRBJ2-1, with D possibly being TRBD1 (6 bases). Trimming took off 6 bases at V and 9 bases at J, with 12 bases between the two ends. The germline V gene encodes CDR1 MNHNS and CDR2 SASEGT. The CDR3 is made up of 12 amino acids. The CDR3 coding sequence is TGTGCCAGCAGCGTCAGGGGCACTGAGCAGTTCTTC. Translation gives CASSVRGTEQFF.

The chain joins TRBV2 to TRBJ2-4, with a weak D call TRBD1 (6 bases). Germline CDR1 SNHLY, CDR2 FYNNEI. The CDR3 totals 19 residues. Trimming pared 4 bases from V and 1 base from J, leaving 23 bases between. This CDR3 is CASSARPGRMGAAKNIQYF. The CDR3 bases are TGTGCCAGCAGTGCCCGACCTGGCAGGATGGGGGCCGCCAAAAACATTCAGTACTTC.

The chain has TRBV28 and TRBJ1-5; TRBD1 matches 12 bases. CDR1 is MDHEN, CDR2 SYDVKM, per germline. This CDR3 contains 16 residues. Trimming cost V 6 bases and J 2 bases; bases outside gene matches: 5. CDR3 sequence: CASSLGTGGGNQPQHF. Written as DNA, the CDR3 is TGTGCCAGCAGCTTAGGGACAGGGGGCGGCAATCAGCCCCAGCATTTT.

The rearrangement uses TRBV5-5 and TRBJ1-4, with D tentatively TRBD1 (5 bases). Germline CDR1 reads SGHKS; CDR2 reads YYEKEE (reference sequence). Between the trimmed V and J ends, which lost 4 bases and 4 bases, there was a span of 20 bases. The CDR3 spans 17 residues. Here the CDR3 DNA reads TGTGCCAGCAGCCTGCAACCTACAGGCGGGGGTAATGAAAAACTGTTTTTT. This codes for CASSLQPTGGGNEKLFF.

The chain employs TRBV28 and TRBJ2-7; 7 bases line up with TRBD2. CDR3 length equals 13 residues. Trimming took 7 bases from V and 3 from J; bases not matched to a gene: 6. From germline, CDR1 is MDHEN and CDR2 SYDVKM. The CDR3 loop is CASNYGGDYEQYF. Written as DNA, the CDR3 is TGTGCCAGCAATTATGGGGGGGACTACGAGCAGTACTTC. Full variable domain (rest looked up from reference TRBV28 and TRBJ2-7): DVKVTQSSRYLVKRTGEKVFLECVQDMDHENMFWYRQDPGLGLRLIYFSYDVKMKEKGDIPEGYSVSREKKERFSLILESASTNQTSMYLCASNYGGDYEQYFGPGTRLTVT.

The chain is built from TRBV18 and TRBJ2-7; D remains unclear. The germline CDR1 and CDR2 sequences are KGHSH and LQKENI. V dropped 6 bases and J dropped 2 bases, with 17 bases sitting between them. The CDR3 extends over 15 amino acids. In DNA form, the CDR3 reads TGTGCCAGCTCCCTCACCGTTGGGGTCGCCTACGAGCAGTACTTC. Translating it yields CASSLTVGVAYEQYF.

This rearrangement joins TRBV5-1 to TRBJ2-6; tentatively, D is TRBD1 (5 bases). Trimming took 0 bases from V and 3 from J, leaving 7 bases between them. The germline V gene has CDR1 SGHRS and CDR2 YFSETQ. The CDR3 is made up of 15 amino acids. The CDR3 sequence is CASSLGGVGANVLTF. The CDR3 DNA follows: TGCGCCAGCAGCTTGGGGGGCGTTGGGGCCAACGTCCTGACTTTC.

The CDR3 DNA sequence: TGCAGCGTTGGTCTCCTAAGCACAGATACGCAGTATTTT. Translating gives CSVGLLSTDTQYF. This sequence joins TRBV29-1 and TRBJ2-3; D call uncertain. V gave up 4 bases and J gave up 0 bases, with 8 bases separating them. CDR3 size: 13 residues. Germline V lookup: CDR1 SQVTM, CDR2 ANQGSEA.

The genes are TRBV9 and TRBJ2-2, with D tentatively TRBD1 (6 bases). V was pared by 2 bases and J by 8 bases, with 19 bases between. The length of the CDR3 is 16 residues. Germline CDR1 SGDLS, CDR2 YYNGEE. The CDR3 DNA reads TGTGCCAGCAGCGTCGACCCGGGACATACAACTGGGGAGCTGTTTTTT. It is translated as CASSVDPGHTTGELFF.

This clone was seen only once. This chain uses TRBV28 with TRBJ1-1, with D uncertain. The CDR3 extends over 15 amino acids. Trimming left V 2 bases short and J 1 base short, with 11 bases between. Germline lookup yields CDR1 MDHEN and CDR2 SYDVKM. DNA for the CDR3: TGTGCCAGCAGTTTACTACGACTGGGGAACACTGAAGCTTTCTTT. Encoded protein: CASSLLRLGNTEAFF. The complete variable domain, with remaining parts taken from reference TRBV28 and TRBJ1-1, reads DVKVTQSSRYLVKRTGEKVFLECVQDMDHENMFWYRQDPGLGLRLIYFSYDVKMKEKGDIPEGYSVSREKKERFSLILESASTNQTSMYLCASSLLRLGNTEAFFGQGTRLTVV.

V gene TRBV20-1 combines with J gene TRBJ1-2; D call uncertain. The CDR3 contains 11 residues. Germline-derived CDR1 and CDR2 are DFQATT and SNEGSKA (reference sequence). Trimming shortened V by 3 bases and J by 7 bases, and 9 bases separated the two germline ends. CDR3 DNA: TGCAGTGCTAGTTGGGTCGGTGGCTACACCTTC. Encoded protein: CSASWVGGYTF.

The CDR3 DNA reads as TGTGCCAGCAGTTGGGGGGGGGAACATGCCTACGAGCAGTACTTC. This encodes CASSWGGEHAYEQYF. This rearrangement joins TRBV28 to TRBJ2-7; TRBD2 aligns across 7 bases. V was pared by 4 bases and J by 2 bases, with 8 bases of the junction left unmatched. The CDR3 is 15 residues long. The germline CDR1 and CDR2 sequences are MDHEN and SYDVKM.

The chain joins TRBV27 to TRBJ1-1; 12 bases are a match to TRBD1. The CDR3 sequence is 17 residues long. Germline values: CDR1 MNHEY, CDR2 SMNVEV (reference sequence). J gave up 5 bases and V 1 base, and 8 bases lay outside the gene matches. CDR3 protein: CASSLLGTGGAGTEAFF. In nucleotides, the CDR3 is TGTGCCAGCAGTTTATTAGGGACAGGGGGCGCAGGGACTGAAGCTTTCTTT.

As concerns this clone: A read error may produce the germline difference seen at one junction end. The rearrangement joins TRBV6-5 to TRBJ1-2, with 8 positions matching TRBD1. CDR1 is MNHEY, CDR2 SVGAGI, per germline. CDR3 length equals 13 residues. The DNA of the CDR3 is TGTGCCAGCAGACCCGGCACAGGGGGTCCCATCGCCTTC. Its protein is CASRPGTGGPIAF.

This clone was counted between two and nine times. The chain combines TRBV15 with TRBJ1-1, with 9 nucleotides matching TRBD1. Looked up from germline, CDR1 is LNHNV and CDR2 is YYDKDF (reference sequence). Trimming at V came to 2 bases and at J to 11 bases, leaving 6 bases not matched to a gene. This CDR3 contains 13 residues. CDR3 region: CATSRYSGTGAFF. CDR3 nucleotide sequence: TGTGCCACCAGCAGATACTCCGGGACAGGGGCTTTCTTT.

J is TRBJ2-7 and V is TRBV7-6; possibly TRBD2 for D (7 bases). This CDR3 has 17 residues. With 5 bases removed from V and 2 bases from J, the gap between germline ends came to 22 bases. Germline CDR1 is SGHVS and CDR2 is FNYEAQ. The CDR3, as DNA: TGTGCCAGCAGCCACCTGGTCGGGGGGCGGGATCCCTACGAGCAGTACTTC. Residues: CASSHLVGGRDPYEQYF.

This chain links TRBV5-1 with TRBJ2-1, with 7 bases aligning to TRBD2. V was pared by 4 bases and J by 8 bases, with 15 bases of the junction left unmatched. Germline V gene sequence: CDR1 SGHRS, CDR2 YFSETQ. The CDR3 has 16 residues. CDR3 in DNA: TGCGCCAGCAGCGCGGCTGGGACTACAGCTTGGCATGAGCAGTTCTTC. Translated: CASSAAGTTAWHEQFF. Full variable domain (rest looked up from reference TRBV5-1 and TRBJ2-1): KAGVTQTPRYLIKTRGQQVTLSCSPISGHRSVSWYQQTPGQGLQFLFEYFSETQRNKGNFPGRFSGRQFSNSRSEMNVSTLELGDSALYLCASSAAGTTAWHEQFFGPGTRLTVL.

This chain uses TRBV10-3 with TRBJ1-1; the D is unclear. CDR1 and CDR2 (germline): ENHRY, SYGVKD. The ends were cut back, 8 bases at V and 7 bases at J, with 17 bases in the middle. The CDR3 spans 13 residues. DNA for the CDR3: TGTGCCATCCGTTTGAGTGGTGAGAGTGAAGCTTTCTTT. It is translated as CAIRLSGESEAFF.